The entry that follows covers one T cell receptor (beta chain) sequence. Its antigen is as yet unknown. This entry comes from a study of T cell clonotyping in hematopoietic cell transplantation. Overall study results and limits: Recipient TCR diversity dropped after transplant; expanded clonotypes rose from day 30 to 180.

The CDR3 is 15 residues long. V lost 0 bases, J lost 2 bases, and 2 bases stayed unmatched. Germline V gene data show CDR1 as LNHDA and CDR2 as SQIVND (reference sequence). TCRdb's table, derived via immunoSEQ multiplex PCR, lists solely in-frame clones and lacks some. The repertoire consists of 12,000 to 15,000 clones, with more than 75% occurring once and the leading ten covering 9.5% to 15%. The chain has TRBV19 and TRBJ2-3; TRBD2 matches 7 bases. Material: PBMCs, obtained 100 days after allogeneic stem cell transplant. This clonotype was sampled from a male patient in his fifties who had an allogeneic stem cell transplant from an unrelated donor, so T cells may come from the graft donor. Some clones in this sample may be carry-over from other donors' samples. CDR3: CASSIDGRTTDTQYF. CDR3 DNA: TGTGCCAGTAGTATAGACGGGAGGACCACAGATACGCAGTATTTT.